This T cell receptor beta chain was found in a study of CD8+CD57+ T cells in acquired aplastic anemia. Whole-study context: An average of about 10.8 million reads for CD4+ cells was obtained from healthy donors. Points from the study as a whole: Significance was not reached for CD8+ Simpson's diversity between patients and controls. The study identified twenty-nine CD8+ CDR3 sequences shared by patients and controls.

In its sample, this clonotype was seen once. Its specificity is not known. TCR beta VDJ combinations and CDR3 sequences were profiled from genomic DNA. TCRdb analysed the reads with MiXCR anew, one entry per CDR3 protein. This sample has some 190,000 distinct CDR3 sequences, with 50% to 55% found just once. CDR1 is SGHTA, CDR2 FQGNSA, per germline. The CDR3 has 14 residues. The V segment lost 3 bases and the J segment 8 bases; nucleotides outside the gene matches: 4. The source material was sorted CD4+, CD8+, or CD8+CD57+ T cells (not recorded which) from PBMCs. This sequence was found in a human donor in good health, serving as a control. This chain uses TRBV7-2 with TRBJ1-6, with 7 bases identical to TRBD1. The CDR3 DNA follows: TGTGCCAGCAGCTTGGGACAGTTGGATTCACCCCTCCACTTT. The encoded protein is CASSLGQLDSPLHF.